These T cell receptor beta chains were read from a single sample in a study of T cells of healthy individuals. TCRdb fed the 5' RACE reads into MiXCR, producing one record per CDR3 protein. The sample holds 63,000 or so distinct CDR3 sequences, about a sixth seen once. All receptors come from a human donor in good health. Both conserved end residues are part of each CDR3. A D gene is named only where the DNA matches it firmly. Size values are once, few and many counts, or a class for expanded clones, and some rows have none.

v_gene	d_gene	abundance	j_gene	CDR3nt	CDR3aa
TRBV14	.	many	TRBJ2-6	TGTGCCAGCAGGGGCAACGTCCTGACTTTC	CASRGNVLTF
TRBV11-1	TRBD1	many	TRBJ2-1	TGTGCCAGCAGCTTTAATGGGGGACAGGGGGGCGATGAGCAGTTCTTC	CASSFNGGQGGDEQFF
TRBV12-3/TRBV12-4	.	many	TRBJ1-4	TGTGCCAGCAGCCAAATCCGGGAAAAACTGTTTTTT	CASSQIREKLFF
TRBV28	.	few	TRBJ2-7	TGTGCCACCGTTCGGGGGGCGGTATACGAGCAGTACTTC	CATVRGAVYEQYF
TRBV28	.	many	TRBJ2-7	TGTGCCAGCAGTCAAGTCCGCTACGAGCAGTACTTC	CASSQVRYEQYF
TRBV5-1	.	.	TRBJ2-1	TGCGCCAGCGGACCCACAGGCAGCTCCTACAATGAGCAGTTCTTC	CASGPTGSSYNEQFF
TRBV7-2	.	.	TRBJ2-2	TGTGCCAGCAGCTTAGTGGGGGCGACCGGGGAGCTGTTTTTT	CASSLVGATGELFF
TRBV4-1	TRBD2	many	TRBJ2-7	TGCGCCAGCAGCCGATCGACTAGCGGGAGGGTTATTGGGGCGGACGAGCAGTACTTC	CASSRSTSGRVIGADEQYF
TRBV6-2/TRBV6-3	.	many	TRBJ2-7	TGTGCCAGCAGTTTTGGGCAGGACATCTACGAGCAGTACTTC	CASSFGQDIYEQYF
TRBV12-3/TRBV12-4	.	many	TRBJ2-5	TGTGCCAGCAGTCTAAAAGAGACCCAGTACTTC	CASSLKETQYF
TRBV4-3	.	.	TRBJ1-5	TGCGCCAGCAGCCAAGAACATGATCAGCCCCAGCATTTT	CASSQEHDQPQHF
TRBV5-1	.	few	TRBJ1-1	TGCGCCAGCAGCTGGGGGGCCACGAACACTGAAGCTTTCTTT	CASSWGATNTEAFF
TRBV7-2	.	many	TRBJ2-1	TGTGCCAGCAGCTTAATTGTCCAGAATGAGCAGTTCTTC	CASSLIVQNEQFF
TRBV3-1	TRBD1	.	TRBJ1-6	TGTGCCAGCAGTCGGCCGGGACAGGGGGTTTCACCCCTCCACTTT	CASSRPGQGVSPLHF
TRBV5-4	.	many	TRBJ1-6	TGTGCCAGCAGCCGAGGTGGAGAAAGCTCCTATAATTCACCCCTCCACTTT	CASSRGGESSYNSPLHF
TRBV20-1	.	.	TRBJ2-7	TGCAGTGCTCTCGTGGGCCGGGGGTCCTACGAGCAGTACTTC	CSALVGRGSYEQYF
TRBV12-3/TRBV12-4	.	many	TRBJ1-4	TGTGCCAGCAGTTCGTTACCTCTCAGAAATGAAAAACTGTTTTTT	CASSSLPLRNEKLFF
TRBV9	.	many	TRBJ2-1	TGTGCCAGCAGCGTAGCTACGGCGGGCGATGAGCAGTTCTTC	CASSVATAGDEQFF
TRBV29-1	.	many	TRBJ2-4	TGCAGCGTTGTGGTGAGGGGAGCCAAAAACATTCAGTACTTC	CSVVVRGAKNIQYF
TRBV20-1	TRBD2	many	TRBJ2-3	TGCAGTGCTAGGACTAGCGGGGGGGCCGGGGCGACAGATACGCAGTATTTT	CSARTSGGAGATDTQYF
TRBV12-5	.	few	TRBJ1-2	TGTGCTAGTGGTTTGGCAACAGTGTCCTATGGCTACACCTTC	CASGLATVSYGYTF
TRBV9	TRBD2	.	TRBJ2-1	TGTGCCAGCAGCGTAGCTGGGGGACTAGCGGGAGGCGAGCAGTTCTTC	CASSVAGGLAGGEQFF
TRBV20-1	TRBD1	.	TRBJ2-7	TGCAGTGCTAGAGCGGAGGACAGGCCACACTACGAGCAGTACTTC	CSARAEDRPHYEQYF
TRBV10-3	TRBD1	many	TRBJ1-1	TGTGCCATCAGTGGGACAGGCGGAACTGAAGCTTTCTTT	CAISGTGGTEAFF
TRBV6-5	TRBD2	.	TRBJ2-5	TGTGCCAGCAGTGCGGGGGGAGCTGTATGGGAGACCCAGTACTTC	CASSAGGAVWETQYF
TRBV25-1	.	.	TRBJ2-7	TGTGCCAGCACGTCGGACGCAACCTACGAGCAGTACTTC	CASTSDATYEQYF
TRBV21-1	.	many	TRBJ2-1	TGTGCCAGCAGGCCGACTAGCGGGAGGTACAATGAGCAGTTCTTC	CASRPTSGRYNEQFF
TRBV28	.	.	TRBJ2-3	TGTGCCAGCAGTTTAGCTCTGGATACGCAGTATTTT	CASSLALDTQYF
TRBV7-2	.	many	TRBJ2-3	TGTGCCAGCAGCCGGGATCAGGCTAGTGACACGCAGTATTTT	CASSRDQASDTQYF
TRBV12-3/TRBV12-4	.	many	TRBJ1-1	TGTGCCAGCAGTTTTCTAGGCAAGTTTGAGAACACTGAAGCTTTCTTT	CASSFLGKFENTEAFF
TRBV24-1	TRBD1	.	TRBJ1-6	TGTGCCACCAACCGGGACAGTAATTCACCCCTCCACTTT	CATNRDSNSPLHF
TRBV3-1	TRBD2	.	TRBJ2-2	TGTGCCAGCAGCCAGGCGGGGGGCCGACCCGGGGAGCTGTTTTTT	CASSQAGGRPGELFF
TRBV6-2/TRBV6-3	.	many	TRBJ2-1	TGTGCCAGCAGTTACAGGCCAGGCCAGGGGTTTAACAATGAGCAGTTCTTC	CASSYRPGQGFNNEQFF
TRBV6-6	TRBD2	.	TRBJ2-1	TGTGCCAGCAGGTTAGCGGGGGTGTACAATGAGCAGTTCTTC	CASRLAGVYNEQFF
TRBV13	.	.	TRBJ2-5	TGTGCCAGCAGCTTAACCCGGGCTCAAGAGACCCAGTACTTC	CASSLTRAQETQYF
TRBV7-9	.	few	TRBJ1-5	TGTGCCAGCTCCTACACCCAGGGCAATCAGCCCCAGCATTTT	CASSYTQGNQPQHF
TRBV20-1	TRBD1	.	TRBJ1-6	TGCAGTGCTTACCGGGACAGTAATTCACCCCTCCACTTT	CSAYRDSNSPLHF
TRBV9	TRBD2	few	TRBJ2-3	TGTGCCAGCAGCGTAGCTAGCGGGGGCTCTAGGGGGACAGATACGCAGTATTTT	CASSVASGGSRGTDTQYF
TRBV7-9	.	.	TRBJ2-7	TGTGCCAGCAGCCCGCGACGGGACGGAGAGCAGTACTTC	CASSPRRDGEQYF
TRBV6-5	TRBD1	.	TRBJ2-5	TGTGCCAGCAGCCTATCCGGACAGGGGAGAGGGGAGACCCAGTACTTC	CASSLSGQGRGETQYF
TRBV6-6	TRBD1	few	TRBJ2-2	TGTGCCAACAGTTCGGGGACAGGGAGCACCGGGGAGCTGTTTTTT	CANSSGTGSTGELFF
TRBV2	.	many	TRBJ1-3	TGTGCCAGCAAAGAGGGGAACACCATATATTTT	CASKEGNTIYF
TRBV9	.	few	TRBJ2-7	TGTGCCAGCAGCGTAGGTCCGGGGTGGAGCTCCTACGAGCAGTACTTC	CASSVGPGWSSYEQYF
TRBV7-9	.	.	TRBJ1-6	TGTGCCAGCAGTTGGGGGAATAATTCACCCCTCCACTTT	CASSWGNNSPLHF
TRBV4-1	TRBD1	many	TRBJ2-7	TGCGCCAGCAGCCAATGGACAGGGGCAAGCTCCTACGAGCAGTACTTC	CASSQWTGASSYEQYF
TRBV2	.	.	TRBJ2-3	TGTGCCAGCAGTGGCGGGACCACAGATACGCAGTATTTT	CASSGGTTDTQYF
TRBV2	.	many	TRBJ2-2	TGTGCCAGCAGTGAACTGGGACTCACCAACACCGGGGAGCTGTTTTTT	CASSELGLTNTGELFF
TRBV30	.	many	TRBJ1-6	TGTGCCTGGAGTCCCCTGGTCGGGTCCCAGTCACCCCTCCACTTT	CAWSPLVGSQSPLHF
TRBV18	.	.	TRBJ1-1	TGTGCCAGCTCACGGAAGACAAACACTGAAGCTTTCTTT	CASSRKTNTEAFF
TRBV9	TRBD1	many	TRBJ1-1	TGTGCCAGCAGCTCCTCGGACAGGGGGCTTGCTTTCTTT	CASSSSDRGLAFF
TRBV12-3/TRBV12-4	TRBD2	.	TRBJ2-5	TGTGCCAGCAGTCTGACTAGCGGGGGAGCAGAGACCCAGTACTTC	CASSLTSGGAETQYF
TRBV24-1	.	few	TRBJ2-1	TGTGCCACCGAGGCCGGAAGCTCCTACAATGAGCAGTTCTTC	CATEAGSSYNEQFF
TRBV9	.	many	TRBJ1-1	TGTGCCAGCAGCGGGGGGTCCCGGGGCTCGAACACTGAAGCTTTCTTT	CASSGGSRGSNTEAFF
TRBV28	.	few	TRBJ2-2	TGTGCCAGCAGTTCTGGCTTCGTGAACACCGGGGAGCTGTTTTTT	CASSSGFVNTGELFF
TRBV6-9	.	.	TRBJ2-1	TGTGCCAGCAGGCGACAGGAAAGCAATGAGCAGTTCTTC	CASRRQESNEQFF